In its sample, the clone carrying this T cell receptor (beta chain) was seen a few times. These data are taken from a study of blood T cells in healthy people across ages. Study-wide context: In model experiments, template switching was able to capture about one barcoded beta molecule for every two T cells that were present.

Sample-barcoded 5' priming and a J-beta primer mix drove a second PCR of roughly 6 to 12 cycles. Every individual sample yielded 2.5 million or more paired-end reads (each containing CDR3). MiXCR, run by TCRdb on the 5' RACE reads, gives a single entry per CDR3 protein. In the table there are a few hundred thousand distinct CDR3 sequences, roughly half of which are singletons. The germline CDR1 and CDR2 sequences are DFQATT and SNEGSKA (reference sequence). The CDR3 covers 13 residues. V gave up 2 bases and J gave up 3 bases, with 10 bases separating them. The total RNA that was extracted per sample amounted to at least 5.5 micrograms.

The sample taken for sequencing was blood. The chain is built from TRBV20-1 and TRBJ2-5, with unresolved D. The receptor was derived from a man aged 60 to 69 in good health. The CDR3 nucleotides read TGCAGTGCTAGAACGCTAGGCGAAGAGACCCAGTACTTC. As protein: CSARTLGEETQYF.